The 4 T cell receptor beta chains below were found in one sample sequenced in a study of blood T cells in healthy people across ages. The second PCR ran about 6 to 12 cycles with a sample-barcoded 5' primer and J-beta primers. TCRdb analysed the 5' RACE reads with MiXCR anew, one entry per CDR3 protein. Here the sample spans roughly 1,500,000 distinct CDR3 sequences, around 35% being singletons. The specimen was blood. These TCRs come from a woman in her thirties in good health.

The table lists this clonotype with a count of one. This is likely a read error, given that the CDR3 carries no conserved phenylalanine or tryptophan at its end. The chain is built from TRBV4-1 and TRBJ2-7, with 8 bases fitting TRBD1. CDR1 MGHRA and CDR2 YSYEKL come from the germline V gene. The CDR3 covers 15 residues. The V gene end was trimmed by 4 bases and the J gene end by 3 bases; junction bases not matched to a gene: 8. The CDR3: CASSLSKDRDYEQYS. The CDR3 DNA sequence: TGCGCCAGCAGCCTGTCAAAGGACAGGGACTACGAGCAGTACTCC.

The chain couples TRBV27 to TRBJ2-7; 10 bases align to TRBD2. Germline CDR1 and CDR2: MNHEY and SMNVEV (reference sequence). The CDR3 contains 17 residues. V gave up 6 bases and J gave up 3 bases; unmatched junction bases: 14. CDR3 sequence (DNA): TGTGCCAGCAGCCAAGGCCCTAGCGGGAGAGGTCGCTACGAGCAGTACTTC. Translating it yields CASSQGPSGRGRYEQYF.

The chain is built from TRBV10-1 and TRBJ2-2, with D tentatively TRBD1 (6 bases). There are 16 residues in the CDR3. CDR1 and CDR2 (germline): WNHNN, SYGVQD (reference sequence). V was clipped by 0 bases and J by 2 bases, with 10 bases between them. The CDR3 is CASSESRGGNTGELFF. DNA for the CDR3: TGCGCCAGCAGTGAGTCGAGAGGGGGAAACACCGGGGAGCTGTTTTTT.

This clonotype was counted at least ten times. The chain links TRBV12-3 or TRBV12-4 to TRBJ2-1, with a weak D call TRBD1 (5 bases). V gave up 3 bases and J gave up 3 bases, with 15 bases separating them. CDR3 length: 16 residues. The CDR3 coding sequence is TGTGCCAGCAGTTTCCGGCAGGGTAGTGGCTACAATGAGCAGTTCTTC. It encodes CASSFRQGSGYNEQFF.